Listed here is a single T cell receptor (beta chain). Its specificity is not known. This sample stems from a study of T cell responses to AZD1222 COVID-19 vaccine. Study-wide results and limits: Among vaccine-associated CD4 TCRs, coverage spanned spike, with dominance at 160-218 and 743-854. Repertoires were obtained only post-peak T cell response.

Method: immunoSEQ multiplex PCR; TCRdb's copy keeps in-frame clones and lacks some. The table lists approximately 160,000 clones, approximately 94% of them singletons. Per the germline V gene, CDR1 is MGHDK and CDR2 is SYGVNS. V lost 5 bases and J lost 5, with 10 bases in between. This CDR3 is built from 12 residues. Sample: peripheral blood, taken 28 days after the second AZD1222 dose. The clonotype comes from an adult who received the AZD1222 COVID-19 vaccine. This rearrangement joins TRBV25-1 to TRBJ2-7; D may be TRBD1 (7 bases). The CDR3 here is CASSFRGDEQYF. The CDR3 DNA is TGTGCCAGCAGTTTCAGGGGGGACGAGCAGTACTTC.